This passage covers 18 T cell receptor beta chains from one sample sequenced in a study of CD8+ T cells in alopecia areata. Isolated RNA was reverse transcribed into cDNA used as the sequencing template. Only in-frame clones appear in the TCRdb table, and some are missing; sequencing was by immunoSEQ multiplex PCR. This sample carries 140,000 to 150,000 clones, 45% to 60% of them seen once, and the ten largest clones take around a sixth. Treatment in this sample: oral pan-JAK inhibitor, 5-10 mg twice daily. Sequencing was performed on CD8+ T cells sorted from blood, taken at week 4, from a patient treated with tofacitinib. The origin of the receptors is a human donor with alopecia areata.

CDR3 amino acids: CASSLTGGHNEQFF. CDR3 nucleotides: TGTGCCAGCAGCTTGACAGGGGGCCACAATGAGCAGTTCTTC. The chain joins TRBV5-8 to TRBJ2-1; TRBD1 aligns across 9 bases. Trimming cost V 1 base and J 5 bases; bases outside gene matches: 1. CDR1 SGHTS and CDR2 YDEGEE come from the germline V gene. The CDR3 contains 14 residues.

This clone was detected a few times. The chain employs TRBV7-9 and TRBJ1-2; TRBD1 matches 7 bases. In germline, CDR1 is SEHNR, CDR2 FQNEAQ (reference sequence). V shed 5 bases, J shed 5 bases, and the junction held 8 bases outside the gene matches. CDR3 length equals 14 residues. The CDR3 nucleotides are TGTGCCAGCAGCACTGGACAGGTCTTTTATGGCTACACCTTC. It is translated as CASSTGQVFYGYTF. The full variable domain, in which reference TRBV7-9 and TRBJ1-2 provide the parts outside the CDR3, is DTGVSQNPRHKITKRGQNVTFRCDPISEHNRLYWYRQTLGQGPEFLTYFQNEAQLEKSRLLSDRFSAERPKGSFSTLEIQRTEQGDSAMYLCASSTGQVFYGYTFGSGTRLTVV.

The rearrangement links TRBV4-1 to TRBJ1-1, with 8 nucleotides matching TRBD1. Trimming took 3 bases from V and 0 from J; bases not matched to a gene: 9. CDR3 length: 17 amino acids. Germline lookup yields CDR1 MGHRA and CDR2 YSYEKL. The CDR3 DNA reads as TGCGCCAGCAGCCATCCCCGACAGGGGCACATGAACACTGAAGCTTTCTTT. This gives the protein CASSHPRQGHMNTEAFF.

CDR3 nucleotides: TGTGCCTCACAGGGCAGCGAGCAGTACTTC. Translated, it gives CASQGSEQYF. The genes are TRBV30 and TRBJ2-7; a weak D match, TRBD1 (6 bases). From germline, CDR1 is GTSNPN and CDR2 SVGIG (reference sequence). Deletions cut 7 bases from V and 6 bases from J, with 10 bases between. This CDR3 comprises 10 residues.

The V call is TRBV2, the J call TRBJ2-7; 9 bases agree with TRBD1. The V segment lost 8 bases and the J segment 8 bases; nucleotides outside the gene matches: 10. Per germline, CDR1 SNHLY and CDR2 FYNNEI. This CDR3 region has 13 residues. Here the CDR3 reads CASGDRDPRKQYF. The CDR3 DNA reads as TGTGCCAGCGGGGACAGGGACCCTAGGAAGCAGTACTTC. The full variable domain, completed using reference TRBV2 and TRBJ2-7, is EPEVTQTPSHQVTQMGQEVILRCVPISNHLYFYWYRQILGQKVEFLVSFYNNEISEKSEIFDDQFSVERPDGSNFTLKIRSTKLEDSAMYFCASGDRDPRKQYFGPGTRLTVT.

This chain uses TRBV18 with TRBJ2-7; possibly TRBD1 or TRBD2 for D (5 bases each). CDR1 and CDR2 (germline): KGHSH, LQKENI. The CDR3 has 16 amino acids. V was trimmed by 6 bases and J by 2 bases, leaving 20 bases between them. In DNA, the CDR3 is TGTGCCAGCTCTAAGAGTCCAGGGAGAATCACCTACGAGCAGTACTTC. Translated: CASSKSPGRITYEQYF.

This chain connects TRBV7-9 to TRBJ2-1; the match to TRBD1 covers 7 bases. The V gene end was trimmed by 4 bases and the J gene end by 7 bases; junction bases not matched to a gene: 4. Germline CDR1 reads SEHNR; CDR2 reads FQNEAQ (reference sequence). The length of the CDR3 is 13 residues. In DNA form, the CDR3 reads TGTGCCAGCAGCTCGACAGGGTGGAATGAGCAGTTCTTC. This codes for CASSSTGWNEQFF.

The chain joins TRBV11-2 to TRBJ2-7; D may be TRBD1 or TRBD2 (5 bases each). This CDR3 spans 13 amino acids. CDR1 and CDR2 (germline): SGHAT, FQNNGV. The V gene lost 5 bases and the J gene lost 6 bases, with 14 bases spanning the gap. Here the CDR3 reads CASSQGFGGEQYF. CDR3 DNA sequence: TGTGCCAGCAGCCAGGGATTTGGGGGCGAGCAGTACTTC.

The chain joins TRBV19 to TRBJ2-3, with TRBD2 matching 7 bases. The length of the CDR3 is 17 residues. CDR1 and CDR2 from the germline V gene are LNHDA and SQIVND (reference sequence). Trimming at V came to 4 bases and at J to 7 bases, leaving 17 bases not matched to a gene. Here the CDR3 DNA reads TGTGCCAGTAGTACCCCCCTAGCGGAAATATCGGGTAATACGCAGTATTTT. Its translation is CASSTPLAEISGNTQYF.

This chain uses TRBV9 with TRBJ2-2; D gene ambiguous. V was clipped by 3 bases and J by 5 bases, with 17 bases between them. This CDR3 region has 16 residues. The germline V gene has CDR1 SGDLS and CDR2 YYNGEE. The CDR3 reads CASSDGSPVQTGELFF. CDR3 DNA: TGTGCCAGCAGCGACGGTTCGCCGGTCCAGACCGGGGAGCTGTTTTTT.

The V and J genes are TRBV13 and TRBJ2-3, with D hard to call. Germline V gives CDR1 PRHDT, CDR2 FYEKMQ (reference sequence). Trimming stripped 4 bases from V and 0 bases from J, with 5 bases between. The CDR3 totals 13 residues. CDR3 nucleotide sequence: TGTGCCAGCAGCTGGGGTAGCACAGATACGCAGTATTTT. As protein: CASSWGSTDTQYF.

The chain links TRBV7-8 to TRBJ2-7; D gene unclear. Germline CDR1 and CDR2: SGHVS and FQNEAQ. This CDR3 is built from 15 residues. V was cut by 5 bases and J by 0 bases, with 14 bases left in between. CDR3 region: CASSLPPAGSYEQYF. CDR3 in DNA: TGTGCCAGCAGCCTCCCTCCGGCAGGCTCCTACGAGCAGTACTTC.

This clone appeared a few times. This sequence joins TRBV11-2 and TRBJ2-3; D is ambiguous. The V gene lost 3 bases and the J gene lost 8 bases, with 9 bases spanning the gap. CDR3 length: 12 residues. The V gene's germline CDR1 is SGHAT and CDR2 FQNNGV. DNA of the CDR3: TGTGCCAGCAGCTTGCCAATTGGTACGCAGTATTTT. Translating gives CASSLPIGTQYF.

The rearrangement joins TRBV13 to TRBJ2-5; the D gene is possibly TRBD1 (5 bases). From germline, CDR1 is PRHDT and CDR2 FYEKMQ (reference sequence). CDR3 length: 15 amino acids. V lost 2 bases and J lost 1, with 11 bases in between. The CDR3 reads CASSLPTDPQETQYF. DNA of the CDR3: TGTGCCAGCAGCTTACCGACAGACCCCCAAGAGACCCAGTACTTC.

The genes are TRBV9 and TRBJ1-3; D gene uncertain. The CDR3 is 13 amino acids. Germline loops: CDR1 SGDLS, CDR2 YYNGEE. V dropped 7 bases and J dropped 3 bases, with 11 bases sitting between them. The CDR3 here is CASRESGGNTIYF. The CDR3 DNA is TGTGCCAGCCGGGAATCCGGTGGAAACACCATATATTTT. Full variable domain (missing parts from reference TRBV9 and TRBJ1-3): DSGVTQTPKHLITATGQRVTLRCSPRSGDLSVYWYQQSLDQGLQFLIQYYNGEERAKGNILERFSAQQFPDLHSELNLSSLELGDSALYFCASRESGGNTIYFGEGSWLTVV.

This chain links TRBV30 with TRBJ2-2, with TRBD2 matching over 8 bases. V lost 3 bases, J lost 6 bases, and 6 bases stayed unmatched. This CDR3 region has 14 residues. CDR1 and CDR2 (germline): GTSNPN, SVGIG (reference sequence). CDR3 DNA: TGTGCCTGGAGCCCTACGGGGGGGGCCGGGGAGCTGTTTTTT. Translation: CAWSPTGGAGELFF.

The chain combines TRBV13 with TRBJ2-5; 10 bases fit TRBD1. The germline gives CDR1 PRHDT, CDR2 FYEKMQ (reference sequence). Trimming removed 4 bases from V and 5 bases from J; junction bases left unmatched: 7. The CDR3 consists of 15 residues. The CDR3 sequence is CASSSATGGMETQYF. The CDR3 DNA follows: TGTGCCAGCAGCTCGGCGACAGGGGGCATGGAGACCCAGTACTTC.

This clone was seen a few times. The rearrangement joins TRBV7-9 to TRBJ2-5; no reliable D call. In germline, CDR1 is SEHNR, CDR2 FQNEAQ (reference sequence). V lost 5 bases and J lost 1, with 14 bases in between. The CDR3 totals 15 residues. CDR3 DNA: TGTGCCAGCAGCCCGCTTGCGGAGACCCAAGAGACCCAGTACTTC. Amino acid sequence: CASSPLAETQETQYF.